The clone carrying this T cell receptor (beta chain) was counted at least ten times. Its matching antigen is unknown. With 6 bases removed from V and 0 bases from J, the gap between germline ends came to 12 bases. CDR3 length: 16 residues. The germline V gene encodes CDR1 SGHTA and CDR2 FQGNSA. These data are taken from a study of beta chain features in type 1 diabetes. Overall study findings and caveats: PCR might favor shorter templates, equally in patients and controls. Fewer insertions but more deletions were seen at VDJ junctions in type 1 diabetes patients. Significant though moderate, a shortening of TCRB CDR3s appeared in all four CD4+ subsets of Type 1 diabetes patients.

Expressed TCRB transcripts got sequenced, as all isolated RNA was reverse transcribed. Generated by immunoSEQ multiplex PCR, the TCRdb table keeps only in-frame clones and is missing some. Among fewer than 400,000 clones, 7% to 10% were seen once, and the ten largest hold more than 0.8%. The sample taken for sequencing was central memory CD4+ T cells from blood. The receptor was isolated from a man younger than 45 with type 1 diabetes. V usage is TRBV7-2 and J usage is TRBJ2-6; perhaps TRBD2 as D (6 bases). CDR3 in amino acids: CASRPGGGSGANVLTF. The CDR3 nucleotides read TGTGCCAGCAGGCCCGGGGGAGGCTCTGGGGCCAACGTCCTGACTTTC.